This TCR beta chain came from a study of T cells in Graves' hyperthyroidism and ophthalmopathy. Authors of the study amplified TCR beta CDR3 regions from RNA transcripts. When the TCR CDR3 underwent first-round RT-PCR, the HTBI primer set was used. TCRdb fed the multiplex PCR reads into MiXCR, producing one record per CDR3 protein. The sample has some 500,000 distinct CDR3 sequences, approximately 15% seen once; the top ten hold 15% to 20%. Germline CDR1 DFQATT, CDR2 SNEGSKA (reference sequence). CDR3 length equals 14 residues. V was clipped by 4 bases and J by 1 base; unmatched bases: 2. This clonotype occurred many times.

The chain has TRBV20-1 and TRBJ2-3, with 10 bases identical to TRBD2. The sequenced sample was blood. The receptor's source is a woman aged 18-35 years with Graves' hyperthyroidism. The CDR3: CSAITSGGTDTQYF. The CDR3 region has the DNA TGCAGTGCTATCACTAGCGGGGGCACAGATACGCAGTATTTT.